The table lists the clone carrying this T cell receptor beta chain with many counts. The antigen is not known. These data are taken from a study of T cells in Graves' hyperthyroidism and ophthalmopathy. Turning to the study itself: Once the initial diagnosis was made, peripheral blood was obtained before any treatment. Overall study findings and caveats: Blood also showed most of the thyroid clonotypes that were expanded above 0.001.

Amplified TCR beta CDR3 regions derived from RNA transcripts. The HTBI set primed first-round TCR CDR3 RT-PCR. TCRdb re-called the multiplex PCR reads with MiXCR, one entry per CDR3 protein. This table has fewer than 350,000 distinct CDR3 sequences, 18% appearing once. Exclusion of patients followed from uncontrolled infection, other autoimmune disease, pregnancy or lactation. Diagnoses rested on clinical symptoms, serum thyroxine and TRAb, thyroid ultrasound and orbital computed tomography. This CDR3 region has 14 residues. Germline CDR1 is SNHLY and CDR2 is FYNNEI. Trimming removed 1 base from V and 5 bases from J, with 11 bases in between.

This receptor was obtained from a woman in her thirties or forties with Graves' ophthalmopathy. The sample taken for sequencing was blood. This rearrangement joins TRBV2 to TRBJ2-5; D gene ambiguous. The CDR3: CASSEGSVLETQYF. For the CDR3, the DNA is TGTGCCAGCAGTGAAGGGTCGGTTCTGGAGACCCAGTACTTC.